This T cell receptor beta chain was observed in a study of shared clonotypes between healthy human individuals. Notes on the study in general: Sharing of clonotypes among donors was expected to vary with sequencing depth. Lower generation probabilities were found for non-shared clonotypes than for those shared by all four donors. With a few donors compared, about 5% of naive CD4 clonotypes were shared.

With regard to this clone: Antigen: not known.

The CDR3 contains 20 residues. Germline CDR1 is SSHAT and CDR2 is FNYEAQ (reference sequence). V dropped 5 bases and J dropped 0 bases, with 26 bases sitting between them. Measured with immunoSEQ multiplex PCR; TCRdb has only the in-frame clones, and not every one. The table has over a million clones, around 78% seen once; the top ten hold about 0.52%. J is TRBJ2-1 and V is TRBV7-7; D perhaps matches TRBD2 (6 bases). This sequence was found in a man between 18 and 35 years old in good health. Some clones in this sample may be carry-over from other donors' samples. Sequenced sample: memory CD4+ T cells from PBMCs. The subset is: CD45RA-negative fraction. CDR3 DNA: TGTGCCAGCAGCATCCGTGTTGGCGAGCGGGTGACACTCTCCTACAATGAGCAGTTCTTC. It yields the protein CASSIRVGERVTLSYNEQFF.